Listed here are 10 T cell receptor beta chains from one sample, sequenced in a study of monozygotic twins with inflammatory bowel disease. TCRdb reprocessed the 5' RACE reads and keeps a single row for each CDR3 protein, giving no DNA. In total, the table holds around 140,000 distinct CDR3 sequences. Material for sequencing was blood. The receptors shown here come from a human donor with ulcerative colitis or Crohn's disease, or a healthy co-twin of an affected twin (not recorded which).

J is TRBJ2-2 and V is TRBV7-3; as DNA is missing, the TRBD1 call by TCRdb cannot be tested. The CDR3 is 15 residues long. Germline CDR1 and CDR2: SGHTA and FQGTGA. The CDR3 is CASSPWRRNTGELFF. Full variable domain (remainder filled in from reference TRBV7-3 and TRBJ2-2): GAGVSQTPSNKVTEKGKYVELRCDPISGHTALYWYRQSLGQGPEFLIYFQGTGAADDSGLPNDRFFAVRPEGSVSTLKIQRTERGDSAVYLCASSPWRRNTGELFFGEGSRLTVL.

The chain employs TRBV5-5 and TRBJ2-7; as DNA is missing, the TRBD1 call by TCRdb cannot be tested. Looked up from germline, CDR1 is SGHKS and CDR2 is YYEKEE (reference sequence). The CDR3 is made up of 16 amino acids. This chain's CDR3 is CASSPTPPGYSYEQYF. Based on the CDR3 plus reference TRBV5-5 and TRBJ2-7, the full variable domain is DAGVTQSPTHLIKTRGQQVTLRCSPISGHKSVSWYQQVLGQGPQFIFQYYEKEERGRGNFPDRFSARQFPNYSSELNVNALLLGDSALYLCASSPTPPGYSYEQYFGPGTRLTVT.

V usage is TRBV7-3 and J usage is TRBJ2-3; TCRdb gives TRBD2 as the D gene, but with no DNA this cannot be confirmed. In germline, CDR1 is SGHTA, CDR2 FQGTGA. The CDR3 has 14 residues. CDR3 in amino acids: CASSSLALADTQYF.

The CDR3 region is CAAPGGGWVYTF. V and J are TRBV27 and TRBJ1-2; TCRdb outputs TRBD1, but without DNA this stays unchecked. There are 12 residues in the CDR3. Germline CDR1 reads MNHEY; CDR2 reads SMNVEV (reference sequence).

The chain uses TRBV20-1 and TRBJ2-2. The CDR3 is 15 amino acids. The V gene's germline CDR1 is DFQATT and CDR2 SNEGSKA (reference sequence). Here the CDR3 reads CSAQRWGANTGELFF.

The chain is built from TRBV5-6 and TRBJ1-1. The V gene's germline CDR1 is SGHDT and CDR2 YYEEEE. The CDR3 loop spans 11 amino acids. CDR3 in amino acids: CASSLITEAFF.

The V and J genes are TRBV10-2 and TRBJ1-2. This CDR3 contains 12 residues. CDR1 is WSHSY, CDR2 SAAADI, per germline. CDR3 sequence: CASSVLGYGYTF.

This rearrangement joins TRBV20-1 to TRBJ1-2; TCRdb selects TRBD1, and the lack of DNA leaves this call unchecked. The CDR3 totals 15 residues. Germline V CDR1 and CDR2: DFQATT, SNEGSKA (reference sequence). The CDR3 reads CSASFGAGGNYGYTF.

The rearrangement links TRBV5-1 to TRBJ2-2. The CDR3 consists of 12 residues. Germline V gene sequence: CDR1 SGHRS, CDR2 YFSETQ. The CDR3 here is CASSIHTGELFF.

The chain recombines TRBV12-3 or TRBV12-4 with TRBJ1-5. CDR3 length equals 13 residues. CDR3 sequence reads: CASSLDSISPQHF.